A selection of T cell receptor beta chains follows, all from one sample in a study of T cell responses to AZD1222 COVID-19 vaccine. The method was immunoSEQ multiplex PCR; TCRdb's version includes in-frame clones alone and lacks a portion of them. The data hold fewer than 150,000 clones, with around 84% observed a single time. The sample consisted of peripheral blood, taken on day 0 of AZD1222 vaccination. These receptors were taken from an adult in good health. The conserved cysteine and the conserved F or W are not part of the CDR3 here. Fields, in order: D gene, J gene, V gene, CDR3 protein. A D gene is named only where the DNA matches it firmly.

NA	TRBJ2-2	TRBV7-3	ASSLTQNPNTGELF
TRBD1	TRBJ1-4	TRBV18	ASSPQPGQGDEKLF
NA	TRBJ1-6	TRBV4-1	ASSLEQGGNSPLH
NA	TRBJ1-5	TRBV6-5	ASSSNPRGNQPQH
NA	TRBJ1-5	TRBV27	ASSLLYNSNQPQH
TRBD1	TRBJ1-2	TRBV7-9	ASRPNRGGDGYT
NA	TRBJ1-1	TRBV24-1	ATSDRTRGPAF
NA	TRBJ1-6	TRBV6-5	ASIASVYNSPLH
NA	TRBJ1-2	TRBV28	ASSLSQGIGYGYT
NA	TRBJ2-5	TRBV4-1	ASSPGGDFQETQY
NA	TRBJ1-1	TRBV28	ASSFRSRNTEAF
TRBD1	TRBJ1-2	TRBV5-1	ASSLGTGQGYT
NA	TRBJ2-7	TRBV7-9	ASRDSAPGYSSNEQY
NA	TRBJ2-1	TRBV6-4	ASAREGTGEQF
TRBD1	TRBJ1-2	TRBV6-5	ATIGTARHYGYT
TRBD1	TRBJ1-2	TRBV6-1	ASSETGGSYGYT
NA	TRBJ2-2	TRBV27	ASSSEQGRAGELF
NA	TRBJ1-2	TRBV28	ASSGYTANYGYT
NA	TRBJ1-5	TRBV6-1	ASSEALGSNQPQH
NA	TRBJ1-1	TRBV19	ASFAGHYTEAF
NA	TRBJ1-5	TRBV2	ASSELGGFQPQH
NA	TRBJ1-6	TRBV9	ASSPLDSPLH
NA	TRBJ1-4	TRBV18	ASSLLALGTTNEKLF
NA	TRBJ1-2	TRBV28	ASSFSGKGHYGYT
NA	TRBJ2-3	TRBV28	ASRSQTLGADTQY
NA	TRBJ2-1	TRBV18	ASSPPVRQAGSYNEQF
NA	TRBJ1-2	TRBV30	AWSVGLRRAGGYT
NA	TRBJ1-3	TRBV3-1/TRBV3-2	ASSQGLSGNTIY
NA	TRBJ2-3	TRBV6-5	ASSYGGSDTQY
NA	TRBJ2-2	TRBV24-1	ATSEGGRRERNTGELF
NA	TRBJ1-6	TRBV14	ASSQDGFNSPLH
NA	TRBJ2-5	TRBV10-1	ASSESGQRETQY
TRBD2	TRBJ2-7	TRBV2	ASSEAAWASGGSYEQY
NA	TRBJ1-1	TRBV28	ASSLFVRVNTEAF
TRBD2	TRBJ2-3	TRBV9	ASSPAAGNSGGTQY
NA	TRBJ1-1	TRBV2	ASSESGAEAF
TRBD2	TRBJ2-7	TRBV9	ASSPRDSGGYYEQY
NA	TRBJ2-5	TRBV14	ASSQGQALQETQY
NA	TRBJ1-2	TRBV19	ASSTSDTYLGGYT
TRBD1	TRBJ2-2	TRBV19	ASSAGQGSTGELF
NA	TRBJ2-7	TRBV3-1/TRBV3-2	ASSQDRIDEQY
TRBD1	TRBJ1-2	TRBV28	ASSPPSTGLHGYT
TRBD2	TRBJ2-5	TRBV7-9	ASSLGTSGSQETQY
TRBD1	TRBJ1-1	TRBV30	AWSALRGMDTEAF
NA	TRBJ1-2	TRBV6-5	ASRRAGLNYGYT
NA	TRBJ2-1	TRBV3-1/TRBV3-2	ASSPTSPFYNEQF
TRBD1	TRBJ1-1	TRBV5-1	ASRVGDRMNTEAF
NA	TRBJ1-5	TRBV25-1	ASSERTGDNQPQH
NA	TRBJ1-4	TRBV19	ASSPRGATNEKLF
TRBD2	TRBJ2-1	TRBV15	ATDPAGASGEQF
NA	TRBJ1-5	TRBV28	ASSFFDGGAGNQPQH
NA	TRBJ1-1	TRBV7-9	ASSLTADTEAF
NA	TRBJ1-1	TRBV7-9	ASSLGEGWNTEAF
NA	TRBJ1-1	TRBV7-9	ASSLGGYLEAF
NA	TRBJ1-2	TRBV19	ASSKREGYT
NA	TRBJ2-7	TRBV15	ATSRDLRSYEQY
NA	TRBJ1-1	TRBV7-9	ASSSLNPEAF
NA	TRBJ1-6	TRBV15	ATSSAKGTRFSLH
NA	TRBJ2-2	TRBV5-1	ASSKSNTGELF